The T cell receptor (beta chain) described here comes from a study of T-cell reconstitution after alpha-beta-depleted transplantation in children. Study-wide findings and caveats: Expanded graft clones, several hundred of them, were reportedly the source of alpha-beta T cells about two months after transplant.

Trimming removed 0 bases from V and 2 bases from J, with 18 bases in between. Germline CDR1 is SGHRS and CDR2 is YFSETQ. This CDR3 comprises 19 residues. This clonotype has just one count. Its antigen is currently unknown. During its preparation, the TCRbeta library received unique molecular identifiers. TCRdb analysed the PCR reads with MiXCR anew, one entry per CDR3 protein. The sample yields about 540,000 distinct CDR3 sequences, 25% to 30% seen once. The sample was PBMCs, taken before TCRalphabeta/CD19-depleted stem cell transplant. This clonotype was obtained from a boy under three years old with Wiskott-Aldrich syndrome, due to receive a stem cell transplant. The V gene is TRBV5-1, the J gene TRBJ2-6, with D maybe TRBD1 (6 bases). The CDR3 reads CASSLAPQGTGTGANVLTF. DNA for the CDR3: TGCGCCAGCAGCTTGGCCCCCCAGGGGACCGGAACTGGGGCCAACGTCCTGACTTTC.